Presented here are 27 T cell receptor beta chains from one specimen sequenced in a study of human T cells and chemical hapten exposure. TCRdb re-derived calls from the RACE reads in MiXCR, one entry per CDR3 protein. Among 35,000 to 45,000 distinct CDR3 sequences listed, about 9.8% were seen once. Stated time point: patch test 2, 6 weeks after DPC sensitization. Noted treatment: therapeutic diphenylcyclopropenone sensitization with weekly scalp DPC. Sequenced here: whole blood, sampled in connection with sensitization to the hapten diphenylcyclopropenone (DPC). All receptors come from a woman aged 40 to 50 with alopecia areata. Some clones in this sample may be carry-over from other donors' samples.

This clonotype was picked up many times. This chain connects TRBV10-3 to TRBJ2-1; 13 nucleotides agree with TRBD2. CDR1 is ENHRY and CDR2 is SYGVKD in the germline V gene. The V segment lost 4 bases and the J segment 6 bases; nucleotides outside the gene matches: 3. The CDR3 has 15 residues. The CDR3 nucleotides are TGTGCCATCAGTGGAGGACTAGCGGGGGCCAATGAGCAGTTCTTC. It yields the protein CAISGGLAGANEQFF.

This clonotype occurred a few times. The V gene is TRBV7-9, the J gene TRBJ2-3; possible D gene TRBD1, 5 bases. The CDR3 is 17 amino acids. The germline V gene has CDR1 SEHNR and CDR2 FQNEAQ (reference sequence). The ends were cut back, 0 bases at V and 0 bases at J, with 13 bases in the middle. CDR3 DNA sequence: TGTGCCAGCAGCTTAGCGGTCAGGACACCAAGCACAGATACGCAGTATTTT. Its protein product is CASSLAVRTPSTDTQYF.

The sample holds a few counts of this clonotype. This sequence joins TRBV7-9 and TRBJ1-5, with D possibly matching TRBD1 (6 bases). CDR1 SEHNR and CDR2 FQNEAQ come from the germline V gene (reference sequence). The CDR3 is 14 amino acids. The V gene lost 2 bases and the J gene lost 3 bases, with 8 bases spanning the gap. The CDR3 loop reads CASSLQGFNQPQHF. The DNA of the CDR3 is TGTGCCAGCAGCTTACAGGGGTTCAATCAGCCCCAGCATTTT.

To note about this clonotype: A read error may be the cause here, since a much bigger clone is one base away. The rearrangement joins TRBV6-2 or TRBV6-3 to TRBJ2-7, with 7 bases identical to TRBD2. Germline V gene lookup returns CDR1 MNHEY and CDR2 SVGEGT. The CDR3 runs to 14 residues. Losses at the gene ends were 4 bases for V and 3 bases for J; bases not matched to a gene: 6. CDR3: CASSSRGGVYEQYF. The CDR3 coding sequence is TGTGCCAGCAGTTCAAGGGGAGGGGTCTACGAGCAGTACTTC.

This clonotype was seen ten or more times. The chain carries TRBV28 and TRBJ2-5, with D perhaps TRBD1 (5 bases). The germline V and J ends were trimmed by 6 bases and 5 bases, with 16 bases remaining between them. The V gene's germline CDR1 is MDHEN and CDR2 SYDVKM. This CDR3 has 14 amino acids. The CDR3 sequence: CASSPSAPGETQYF. As DNA, the CDR3 is TGTGCCAGCAGCCCCTCAGCTCCAGGGGAGACCCAGTACTTC.

This clonotype has a count of ten or more. This chain joins TRBV12-3 or TRBV12-4 and TRBJ1-3; no definite D call. V gave up 3 bases and J gave up 6 bases, with 18 bases separating them. The CDR3 runs 16 residues. The CDR3 nucleotides read TGTGCCAGCAGTTTGTCGGGAAAGGGCTACGAAAACACCATATATTTT. Amino acid sequence: CASSLSGKGYENTIYF.

This clonotype was seen ten or more times. This chain links TRBV5-4 with TRBJ1-2, with 7 bases that match TRBD1. Germline CDR1 and CDR2: SGHNT and YYREEE (reference sequence). J lost 8 bases, V lost 0 bases, and 4 bases had no gene match. This CDR3 region has 13 residues. The CDR3 DNA reads as TGTGCCAGCAGCTTGGAGACAGGGTACGGCTACACCTTC. This codes for CASSLETGYGYTF.

This clonotype was seen repeatedly, ten times or more. The chain couples TRBV5-4 to TRBJ2-5, with 7 bases matching TRBD1. The V gene's germline CDR1 is SGHNT and CDR2 YYREEE (reference sequence). With 2 bases clipped from V and 5 bases from J, the junction kept 6 bases outside the gene matches. The CDR3 contains 14 residues. The CDR3 loop is CASSLPTGTETQYF. The CDR3 nucleotides read TGTGCCAGCAGCTTACCGACAGGGACGGAGACCCAGTACTTC.

This clonotype was counted many times. This sequence joins TRBV29-1 and TRBJ1-1; 7 bases agree with TRBD1. The CDR3 runs to 12 residues. The germline gives CDR1 SQVTM, CDR2 ANQGSEA. V shed 6 bases and J 3 bases; nucleotides not matched to a gene: 4. The DNA of the CDR3 is TGCAGCGTCCGACAGGGTGACACTGAAGCTTTCTTT. The encoded protein is CSVRQGDTEAFF.

The gene calls are TRBV4-1 and TRBJ2-2; 7 bases are a match to TRBD1. The CDR3 spans 13 residues. Looked up from germline, CDR1 is MGHRA and CDR2 is YSYEKL. Trimming at V came to 7 bases and at J to 7 bases, leaving 6 bases not matched to a gene. Written as DNA, the CDR3 is TGCGCCAGCAAGGGGGCAGTCTACGGGGAGCTGTTTTTT. As protein: CASKGAVYGELFF.

This clonotype was seen ten or more times. The chain employs TRBV6-1 and TRBJ2-5; D is perhaps TRBD2 (6 bases). V lost 1 base and J lost 5, with 14 bases in between. Germline V lookup: CDR1 MNHNS, CDR2 SASEGT. The CDR3 length is 15 residues. This chain's CDR3 is CASSEVIAGTETQYF. In DNA, the CDR3 is TGTGCCAGCAGTGAAGTTATCGCGGGGACGGAGACCCAGTACTTC.

DNA for the CDR3: TGTGCCAGCACCCAGTCCGGGGGGGCTGGAGGCTACACCTTC. It translates to CASTQSGGAGGYTF. The rearrangement joins TRBV13 to TRBJ1-2, with D perhaps matching TRBD1 (6 bases). Looked up from germline, CDR1 is PRHDT and CDR2 is FYEKMQ (reference sequence). This CDR3 has 14 amino acids. Trimming left V 7 bases short and J 8 bases short, with 20 bases between.

This clonotype was seen ten or more times. This sequence joins TRBV10-3 and TRBJ1-6; perhaps TRBD1 as D (6 bases). V dropped 4 bases and J dropped 7 bases, with 20 bases sitting between them. Germline V gives CDR1 ENHRY, CDR2 SYGVKD. There are 17 residues in the CDR3. The CDR3 region has the DNA TGTGCCATCAGTGGTAGTGGGGGCCCGTCCGGGAATTCACCCCTCCACTTT. Its protein is CAISGSGGPSGNSPLHF.

The V call is TRBV5-5, the J call TRBJ1-1, with no clear D. This CDR3 contains 15 residues. Between the trimmed V and J ends, which lost 4 bases and 1 base, there was a span of 14 bases. CDR1 SGHKS and CDR2 YYEKEE come from the germline V gene (reference sequence). The DNA of the CDR3 is TGTGCCAGCAGCCCGGGTCCACAGCGGAACACTGAAGCTTTCTTT. Translating gives CASSPGPQRNTEAFF.

This clonotype has a count of ten or more. The J gene is TRBJ2-3, the V gene TRBV7-3; 9 nucleotides match TRBD2. The trim removed 5 bases at V and 0 bases at J, leaving 3 bases unmatched. This CDR3 has 15 residues. CDR1 and CDR2 from the germline V gene are SGHTA and FQGTGA. The CDR3 nucleotides are TGTGCCAGCAGCCTTCTAGCGGGGAGCACAGATACGCAGTATTTT. Residues: CASSLLAGSTDTQYF. Together with reference TRBV7-3 and TRBJ2-3, the CDR3 gives the full variable domain: GAGVSQTPSNKVTEKGKYVELRCDPISGHTALYWYRQSLGQGPEFLIYFQGTGAADDSGLPNDRFFAVRPEGSVSTLKIQRTERGDSAVYLCASSLLAGSTDTQYFGPGTRLTVL.

In its sample, this clonotype was seen many times. This CDR3 is CASSLGQGPGNTIYF. The DNA of the CDR3 is TGTGCCAGCAGCTTGGGACAGGGCCCTGGAAACACCATATATTTT. V and J are TRBV7-7 and TRBJ1-3; 9 bases map to TRBD1. This CDR3 region has 15 residues. Trimming took 3 bases from V and 2 from J; bases not matched to a gene: 2. From germline, CDR1 is SSHAT and CDR2 FNYEAQ (reference sequence). The whole variable domain, remainder taken from reference TRBV7-7 and TRBJ1-3, is GAGVSQSPRYKVTKRGQDVTLRCDPISSHATLYWYQQALGQGPEFLTYFNYEAQPDKSGLPSDRFSAERPEGSISTLTIQRTEQRDSAMYRCASSLGQGPGNTIYFGEGSWLTVV.

This clonotype was recorded at least ten times. The chain employs TRBV20-1 and TRBJ1-3; D call uncertain. Germline CDR1 is DFQATT and CDR2 is SNEGSKA (reference sequence). V was trimmed by 0 bases and J by 0 bases, leaving 9 bases between them. The CDR3 has 15 residues. CDR3 DNA sequence: TGCAGTGCTAGAGATCAAGGGTACTCTGGAAACACCATATATTTT. This gives the protein CSARDQGYSGNTIYF.

The table lists this clonotype with many counts. The chain has TRBV6-5 and TRBJ2-3; 7 bases map to TRBD2. Germline V gene data show CDR1 as MNHEY and CDR2 as SVGAGI. CDR3 length equals 18 residues. V dropped 0 bases and J dropped 0; count of bases not matched to a gene: 9. The CDR3 nucleotides read TGTGCCAGCAGTTACTCTGCGGGTAGCGGGCAGAGCACAGATACGCAGTATTTT. Its translation: CASSYSAGSGQSTDTQYF.

Many counts were recorded for this clonotype. In nucleotides, the CDR3 is TGTGCCAGCAGTTTTCTACAGAACACTGAAGCTTTCTTT. It codes for CASSFLQNTEAFF. The V gene is TRBV27, the J gene TRBJ1-1; D is ambiguous. Germline assignment: CDR1 MNHEY and CDR2 SMNVEV (reference sequence). The CDR3 is made up of 13 amino acids. The ends were cut back, 3 bases at V and 1 base at J, with 6 bases in the middle.

In regard to this clonotype: With a much larger clone just one base away, this may be a read error. No conserved phenylalanine or tryptophan is present at the end of the CDR3, so a read error is the likely explanation. The chain combines TRBV4-3 with TRBJ1-6; D might be TRBD1 (6 bases). V was clipped by 1 base and J by 4 bases, with 14 bases between them. The V gene's germline CDR1 is LGHNA and CDR2 YSLEER. The CDR3 has 17 amino acids. The CDR3 DNA is TGCGCCAGCAGCCAAGTAGGGGGAAGGGCTTATAATTCACCCCTCCACCTT. Amino acid sequence: CASSQVGGRAYNSPLHL.

This clonotype was counted many times. The chain has TRBV2 and TRBJ2-2; 12 bases are a match to TRBD2. With 7 bases clipped from V and 6 bases from J, the junction kept 9 bases outside the gene matches. Germline lookup yields CDR1 SNHLY and CDR2 FYNNEI. The CDR3 covers 16 residues. In nucleotides, the CDR3 is TGTGCCAGCACAACTAGCGGGGGGTCCCGTGCCGGGGAGCTGTTTTTT. This encodes CASTTSGGSRAGELFF.

This clonotype has a handful of counts. The chain joins TRBV28 to TRBJ2-5; 7 positions match TRBD1. CDR1 and CDR2 from the germline V gene are MDHEN and SYDVKM. The V gene end was trimmed by 6 bases and the J gene end by 7 bases; junction bases not matched to a gene: 8. The CDR3 consists of 13 residues. Here the CDR3 reads CASRSPGTATQYF. The CDR3 DNA is TGTGCCAGCAGATCCCCCGGGACAGCGACCCAGTACTTC.

This clonotype was detected ten times or more. The chain couples TRBV6-5 to TRBJ1-1, with 7 bases identical to TRBD1. Trimming removed 6 bases from V and 5 bases from J; junction bases left unmatched: 9. The CDR3 sequence is 14 residues long. Germline V gene data show CDR1 as MNHEY and CDR2 as SVGAGI. CDR3 residues: CASRTGRWKTEAFF. The CDR3 nucleotides read TGTGCCAGCAGGACAGGGAGGTGGAAAACTGAAGCTTTCTTT.

In this sample, this clonotype turned up many times. The rearrangement joins TRBV12-3 or TRBV12-4 to TRBJ2-3; 10 bases map to TRBD2. Trimming removed 9 bases from V and 4 bases from J; junction bases left unmatched: 7. The CDR3 contains 14 residues. The DNA of the CDR3 is TGTGCCAGTGGTAGACTAGCGGGCGCAGATACGCAGTATTTT. Translation: CASGRLAGADTQYF.

This clonotype has ten or more counts. This chain joins TRBV7-2 and TRBJ2-3; D remains ambiguous. Trimming cost V 5 bases and J 7 bases, with 13 bases left between them. This CDR3 contains 13 residues. Germline V lookup: CDR1 SGHTA, CDR2 FQGNSA. CDR3 bases: TGTGCCAGCAGCACAAACTCCGGAAATACGCAGTATTTT. It encodes CASSTNSGNTQYF.

The gene calls are TRBV3-1 and TRBJ1-2, with a weak D call TRBD1 (5 bases). The CDR3 has 16 residues. Trimming took 0 bases from V and 5 from J, leaving 16 bases between them. The germline V gene has CDR1 LGHDT and CDR2 YNNKEL (reference sequence). This CDR3 is CASSQDSGGALYGYTF. The DNA of the CDR3 is TGTGCCAGCAGCCAAGATAGTGGAGGGGCGCTATATGGCTACACCTTC.

The chain links TRBV11-2 to TRBJ2-3; TRBD2 is a possible D gene (6 bases). V lost 0 bases, J lost 6 bases, and 16 bases lay in between. CDR1 and CDR2 (germline): SGHAT, FQNNGV. This CDR3 spans 16 amino acids. CDR3 sequence (DNA): TGTGCCAGCAGCTTAGATCTTTCCGCGGGGACCGATACGCAGTATTTT. It codes for CASSLDLSAGTDTQYF.